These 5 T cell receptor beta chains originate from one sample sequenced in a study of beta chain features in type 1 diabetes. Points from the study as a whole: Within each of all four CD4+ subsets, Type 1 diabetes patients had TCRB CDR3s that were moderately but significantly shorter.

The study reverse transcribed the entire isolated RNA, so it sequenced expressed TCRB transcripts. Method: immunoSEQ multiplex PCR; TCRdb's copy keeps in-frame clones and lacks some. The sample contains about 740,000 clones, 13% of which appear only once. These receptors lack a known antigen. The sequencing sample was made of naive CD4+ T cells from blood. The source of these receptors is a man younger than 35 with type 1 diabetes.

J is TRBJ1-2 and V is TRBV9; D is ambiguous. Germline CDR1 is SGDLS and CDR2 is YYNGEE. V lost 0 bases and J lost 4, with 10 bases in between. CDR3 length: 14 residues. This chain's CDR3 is CASSVESGAYGYTF. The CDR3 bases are TGTGCCAGCAGCGTAGAAAGCGGAGCCTATGGCTACACCTTC.

DNA for the CDR3: TGCGCCAGCAGGAGCATGGAGGGGATGCAGCCCCAGCATTTT. It is translated as CASRSMEGMQPQHF. V gene TRBV10-2 combines with J gene TRBJ1-5; TRBD1 is a possible D gene (5 bases). The V gene's germline CDR1 is WSHSY and CDR2 SAAADI. CDR3 length equals 14 residues. V was clipped by 6 bases and J by 7 bases, with 16 bases between them.

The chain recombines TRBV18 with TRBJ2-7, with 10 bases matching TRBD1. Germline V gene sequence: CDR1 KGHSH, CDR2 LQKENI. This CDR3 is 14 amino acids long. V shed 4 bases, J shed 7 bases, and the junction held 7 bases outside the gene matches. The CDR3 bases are TGTGCCAGCTCACGACTGACAGGGGGCAGGGAGCAGTACTTC. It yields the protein CASSRLTGGREQYF.

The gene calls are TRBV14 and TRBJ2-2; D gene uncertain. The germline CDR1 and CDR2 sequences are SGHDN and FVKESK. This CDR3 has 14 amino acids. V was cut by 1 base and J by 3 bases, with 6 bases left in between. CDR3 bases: TGTGCCAGCAGCCAAGTCGGGCACACCGGGGAGCTGTTTTTT. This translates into CASSQVGHTGELFF.

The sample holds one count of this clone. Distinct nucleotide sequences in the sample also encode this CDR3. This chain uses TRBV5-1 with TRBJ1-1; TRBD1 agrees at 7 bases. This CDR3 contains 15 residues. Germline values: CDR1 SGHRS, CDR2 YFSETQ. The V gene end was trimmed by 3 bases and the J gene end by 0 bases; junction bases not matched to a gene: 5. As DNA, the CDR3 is TGCGCCAGCAGCTCCCGACAGGGCATGAACACTGAAGCTTTCTTT. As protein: CASSSRQGMNTEAFF.